This T cell receptor (beta chain) appears in the sequencing data of a study of blood T cells in healthy people across ages (dated by TCRdb to about 2015). For context, the study as a whole: In model experiments, template switching captured about one uniquely barcoded TCR beta cDNA molecule for every two T cells. To track age-related changes in TCR beta repertoire diversity, the study relied on deep sequencing normalized with unique cDNA molecular identifiers. The donors were divided into four age groups: young (average roughly 17 years), middle-aged (roughly 40), aged (approximately 62) and long-lived (roughly 82). To avoid experimental bias, donors of different ages were spread randomly across the sequencing lanes. For two donors (one aged 18 to 29 and one aged 80 or older), the study analyzed two additional independent replicas of 1 million unique cDNA reads from the same blood draw. Study-level results and caveats: Compared with the aged group, more naive CD4+ T cells, fewer expanded clones and increased TCR diversity were shown by the long-lived group, suggesting age selection. Estimates of total diversity based on one million sequenced T cells were regarded as lower bounds and as underestimates. As age increased, observed TCR beta diversity per million T cells dropped in a roughly linear way, and a significant reduction was already evident by age 40. Because donor CMV infection status was unknown, age-related changes in expanded clonotypes were potentially confounded. Since profiling was done on bulk unsorted PBMCs, naive and antigen-experienced compartments could not be conclusively compared. There was a strong correlation between observed TCR beta diversity and the percentage of naive T cells measured by flow cytometry.

Including cysteine and phenylalanine, the CDR3 has 14 amino acids. Only the CDR3 DNA is retained, 42 bases long and in frame from the first base. Based on the germline V gene (reference sequence), the CDR1 and CDR2 sequences are DFQATT and SNEGSKA. The donors were 40 or so Caucasian individuals from Russia, aged 6 to 90 years, who were systemically healthy. Around 9.8 milliliters of peripheral blood were collected from each donor into EDTA-treated Vacutainer tubes. PBMCs were isolated by Ficoll-Paque density-gradient centrifugation, with at least 6.5 million obtained per sample. Trizol reagent was used to extract total RNA from PBMCs, with at least 5.5 micrograms per sample. Naive CD45RAhigh/CD27high T cell percentages were measured by flow cytometry on a PBMC aliquot from every donor. To note about this clonotype: Its specific antigen is unknown. No much larger clone exists at a distance of one base, and base qualities are not known.

Library preparation was by 5' RACE. TCRdb lists the instrument as Illumina HiSeq 2500. A second roughly 6 to 11 cycle PCR used a sample-barcoded 5' primer and a J-beta primer mix. A unique molecular identifier was introduced onto each TCR beta cDNA molecule by a template-switch 5' adaptor carrying 12 random nucleotides. At least 2.5 million CDR3-containing paired-end reads were obtained from each sample. The Mint cDNA synthesis kit, primed by a TRBC-specific oligonucleotide, was used to synthesize first-strand cDNA from all RNA. Following uracil-DNA glycosylase treatment, a first 18-cycle PCR with universal primers M1SS and BC2_uni_R was performed on all cDNA. As for the original processing: For normalization, 1 million high-quality reads, each with a distinct molecular identifier, were randomly selected from each sample. Reads sharing molecular identifiers were discarded rather than binned into consensus sequences. CDR3 identification, clonotype clustering and error correction used MiTCR with a Q25 quality threshold and the strictest error-elimination algorithm. A nonparametric unseen species model using Euler transformation provided a lower-bound estimate of total TCR beta diversity. TCRdb reran the public reads through fastp at Q25 and MiXCR, keeping productive beta chains. Every distinct CDR3 protein forms one entry, paired with its most common genes and DNA. None of the V and J calls come from the authors' own analysis; TCRdb made them. Counted in this sample were about 1.1 million distinct CDR3 sequences; 35% to 45% of them appeared once. 13% of the sample belongs to the ten largest clones.

The source material was blood. This chain joins TRBV20-1 to TRBJ2-3, with TRBD2 tentatively as D gene (6 bases match). The receptor was isolated from a man between 18 and 29 years old in good health. The nucleotide sequence is TGCACTCTCTACCCAGGGAGGCCCACAGATACGCAGTATTTT. The encoded protein is CTLYPGRPTDTQYF.